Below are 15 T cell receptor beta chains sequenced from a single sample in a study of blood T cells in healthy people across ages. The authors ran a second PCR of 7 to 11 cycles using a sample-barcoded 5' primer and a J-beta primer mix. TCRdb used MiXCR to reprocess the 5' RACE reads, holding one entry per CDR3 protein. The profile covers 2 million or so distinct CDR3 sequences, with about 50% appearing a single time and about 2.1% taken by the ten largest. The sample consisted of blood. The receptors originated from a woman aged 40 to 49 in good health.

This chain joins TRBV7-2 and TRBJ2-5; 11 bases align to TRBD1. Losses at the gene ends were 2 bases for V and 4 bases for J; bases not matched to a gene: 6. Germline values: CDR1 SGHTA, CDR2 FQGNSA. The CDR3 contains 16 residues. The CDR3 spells CASSLSTGTGGETQYF. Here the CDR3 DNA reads TGTGCCAGCAGCTTATCCACCGGGACAGGGGGAGAGACCCAGTACTTC.

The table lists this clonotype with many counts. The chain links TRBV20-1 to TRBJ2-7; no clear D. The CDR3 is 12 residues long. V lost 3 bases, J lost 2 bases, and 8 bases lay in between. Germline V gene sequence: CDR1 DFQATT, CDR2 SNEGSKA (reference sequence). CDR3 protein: CSASSQTYEQYF. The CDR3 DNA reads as TGCAGTGCTAGCTCACAGACCTACGAGCAGTACTTC.

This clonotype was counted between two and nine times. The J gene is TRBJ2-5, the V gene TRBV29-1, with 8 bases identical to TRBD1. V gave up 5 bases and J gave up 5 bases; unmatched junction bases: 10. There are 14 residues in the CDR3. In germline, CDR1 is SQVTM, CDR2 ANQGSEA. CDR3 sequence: CSVSPDRVVETQYF. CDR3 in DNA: TGCAGCGTTTCCCCGGACAGGGTCGTTGAGACCCAGTACTTC.

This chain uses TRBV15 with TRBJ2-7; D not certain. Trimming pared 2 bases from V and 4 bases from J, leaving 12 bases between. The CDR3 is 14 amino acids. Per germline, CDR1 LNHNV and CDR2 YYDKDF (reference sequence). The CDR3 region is CATSRPTGLYEQYF. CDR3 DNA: TGTGCCACCAGCAGACCGACTGGTTTATACGAGCAGTACTTC. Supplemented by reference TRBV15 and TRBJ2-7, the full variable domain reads DAMVIQNPRYQVTQFGKPVTLSCSQTLNHNVMYWYQQKSSQAPKLLFHYYDKDFNNEADTPDNFQSRRPNTSFCFLDIRSPGLGDTAMYLCATSRPTGLYEQYFGPGTRLTVT.

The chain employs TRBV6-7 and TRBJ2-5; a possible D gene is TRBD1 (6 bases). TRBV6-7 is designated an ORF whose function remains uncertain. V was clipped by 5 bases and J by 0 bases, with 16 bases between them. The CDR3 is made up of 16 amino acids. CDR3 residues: CASSTNRDAYQETQYF. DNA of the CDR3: TGTGCCAGCAGTACAAACAGGGACGCGTACCAAGAGACCCAGTACTTC.

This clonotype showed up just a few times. For the CDR3, the DNA is TGTGCCAGCAGCCCCCAGACCGTTATCGAGCAGTACTTC. Translated, it gives CASSPQTVIEQYF. This chain links TRBV6-2 or TRBV6-3 with TRBJ2-7; D is uncertain. CDR1 MNHEY and CDR2 SVGEGT come from the germline V gene. The CDR3 sequence is 13 residues long. The ends were cut back, 6 bases at V and 6 bases at J, with 15 bases in the middle.

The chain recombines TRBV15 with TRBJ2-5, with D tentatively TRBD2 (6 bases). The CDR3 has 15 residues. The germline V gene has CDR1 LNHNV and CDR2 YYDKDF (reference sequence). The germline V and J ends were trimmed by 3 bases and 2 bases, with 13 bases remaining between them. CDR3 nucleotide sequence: TGTGCCACCAGCAGGGAGGGTGGCGAACAAGAGACCCAGTACTTC. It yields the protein CATSREGGEQETQYF.

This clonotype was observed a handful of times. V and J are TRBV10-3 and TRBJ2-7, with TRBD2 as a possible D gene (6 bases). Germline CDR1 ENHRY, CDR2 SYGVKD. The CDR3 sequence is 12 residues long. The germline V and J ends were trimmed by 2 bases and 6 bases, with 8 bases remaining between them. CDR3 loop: CAISELGGEQYF. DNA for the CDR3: TGTGCCATCAGTGAGCTGGGGGGCGAGCAGTACTTC.

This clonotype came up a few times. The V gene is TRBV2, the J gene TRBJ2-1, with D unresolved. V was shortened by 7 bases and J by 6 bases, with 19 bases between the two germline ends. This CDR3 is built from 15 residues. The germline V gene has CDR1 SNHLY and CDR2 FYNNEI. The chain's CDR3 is CASNPLVDSANEQFF. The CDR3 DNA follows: TGTGCCAGCAACCCCTTGGTCGACTCGGCCAATGAGCAGTTCTTC.

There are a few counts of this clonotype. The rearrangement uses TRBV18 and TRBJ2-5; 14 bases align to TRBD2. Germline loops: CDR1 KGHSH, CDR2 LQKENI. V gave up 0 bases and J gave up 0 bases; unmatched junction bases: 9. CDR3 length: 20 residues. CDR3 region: CASSPPVGTSGGAYQETQYF. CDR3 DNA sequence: TGTGCCAGCTCACCACCGGTCGGGACTAGCGGGGGAGCCTACCAAGAGACCCAGTACTTC.

CDR3 sequence reads: CSARTGIIYGYTF. CDR3 sequence (DNA): TGCAGTGCAAGGACAGGGATAATCTATGGCTACACCTTC. The J gene is TRBJ1-2, the V gene TRBV20-1; TRBD1 matches at 8 bases. This CDR3 has 13 residues. J gave up 4 bases and V 6 bases, and 7 bases lay outside the gene matches. Germline assignment: CDR1 DFQATT and CDR2 SNEGSKA (reference sequence).

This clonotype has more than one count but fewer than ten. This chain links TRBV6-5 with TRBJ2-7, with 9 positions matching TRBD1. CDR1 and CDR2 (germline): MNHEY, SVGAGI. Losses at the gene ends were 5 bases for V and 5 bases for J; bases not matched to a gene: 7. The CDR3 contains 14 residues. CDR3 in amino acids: CASSPGTGSNEQYF. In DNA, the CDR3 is TGTGCCAGCAGTCCCGGGACAGGGTCCAACGAGCAGTACTTC.

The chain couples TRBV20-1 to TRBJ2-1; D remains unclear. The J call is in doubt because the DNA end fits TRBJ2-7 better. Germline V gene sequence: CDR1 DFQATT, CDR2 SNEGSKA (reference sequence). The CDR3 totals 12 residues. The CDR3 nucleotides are TGCAGTCCACTTTCCGTCTACAATGAGCAGTACTTC. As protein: CSPLSVYNEQYF.

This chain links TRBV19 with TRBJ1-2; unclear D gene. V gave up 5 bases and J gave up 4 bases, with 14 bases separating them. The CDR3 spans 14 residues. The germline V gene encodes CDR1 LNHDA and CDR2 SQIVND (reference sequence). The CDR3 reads CASSSLRLGYGYTF. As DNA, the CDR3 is TGTGCCAGTAGTTCTCTCCGGCTGGGCTATGGCTACACCTTC.

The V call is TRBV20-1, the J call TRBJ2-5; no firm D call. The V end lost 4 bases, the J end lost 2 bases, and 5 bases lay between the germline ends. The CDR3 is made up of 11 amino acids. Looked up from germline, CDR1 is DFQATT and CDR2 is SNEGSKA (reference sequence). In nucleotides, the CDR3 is TGCAGTGCTAAGGGACAAGAGACCCAGTACTTC. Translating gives CSAKGQETQYF.